Listed here are 32 T cell receptor beta chains from one sample, sequenced in a study of tumor-infiltrating lymphocytes in primary liver carcinoma (TCRdb year 2017). The data were produced on an Illumina HiSeq 2500. A constant-region primer and ProtoScript II reverse transcriptase were used to reverse-transcribe TCRbeta-specific cDNA from about 530 ng total RNA. The TCRbeta libraries were prepared through three rounds of nested multiplex PCR following a slightly modified ARM-PCR procedure. The first two PCR rounds used multiplex TRBV1-TRBV30 forward primers with a Cbeta reverse primer, each for roughly 10 cycles. In-frame beta chains were kept once TCRdb had trimmed the public reads at Q25 with fastp and called clones with MiXCR. Under each unique CDR3 protein, matching rows form one entry showing the most common genes and DNA. The sample contains tens of thousands of distinct CDR3 sequences, 70% to 75% of them found a single time. About an eighth of the sample comes from the top ten.

Without any cell sorting, total RNA and DNA were co-extracted from about 20-30 mg of bulk tissue using the AllPrep DNA/RNA mini kit. The specimen was liver tumor tissue from sampling region 4. This specimen's cell subset or site label, per the study, means: tumor region T4, right-lateral pole. The receptors here all came from a woman aged 55-70 years with primary liver carcinoma and hepatitis B virus infection.

Of note for this clonotype: At one end the junction does not follow the germline gene, possibly because of a read error. J is TRBJ2-3 and V is TRBV11-2; perhaps TRBD1 as D (6 bases). The CDR3 spans 16 residues. CDR1 SGHAT and CDR2 FQNNGV come from the germline V gene. CDR3 sequence reads: CASSNQGTFMSDTQYF. In DNA, the CDR3 is TGTGCAAGCAGCAACCAGGGGACATTCATGTCAGATACGCAGTATTTT. Supplemented by reference TRBV11-2 and TRBJ2-3, the full variable domain reads EAGVAQSPRYKIIEKRQSVAFWCNPISGHATLYWYQQILGQGPKLLIQFQNNGVVDDSQLPKDRFSAERLKGVDSTLKIQPAKLEDSAVYLCASSNQGTFMSDTQYFGPGTRLTVL.

About this clonotype: One end of the junction varies from germline; a read error may be responsible. The J gene is TRBJ2-7, the V gene TRBV11-3, with 12 nucleotides matching TRBD1. Germline V gene data show CDR1 as SGHNT and CDR2 as YENEEA. The CDR3 contains 15 residues. The CDR3 DNA sequence: TGTGCCAGCAGCCCTGGGACAGGGGGCAACTACGAGCGGTACTTT. It translates to CASSPGTGGNYERYF.

Regarding this clonotype: Relative to the germline gene, one junction end is altered; a read error may explain this. The chain has TRBV10-3 and TRBJ2-5; D is uncertain. There are 14 residues in the CDR3. Germline CDR1 is ENHRY and CDR2 is SYGVKD. CDR3 bases: TGTGCCATCAGCCCCAGAGGAGTGTCGGAGACCAAGTACTTC. Its translation is CAISPRGVSETKYF.

This clonotype showed up just a few times. This clone may be a read error of a much larger clone one base away. The chain uses TRBV5-4 and TRBJ2-7; D may be TRBD2 (6 bases). Germline loops: CDR1 SGHNT, CDR2 YYREEE (reference sequence). This CDR3 has 17 residues. Trimming cost V 1 base and J 6 bases, with 23 bases left between them. This chain's CDR3 is CASSLRRGSSRIREQYF. The CDR3 coding sequence is TGTGCCAGCAGCTTGCGTCGGGGGTCTAGCAGGATTCGCGAGCAGTACTTC.

Note on this clonotype: The conserved phenylalanine or tryptophan is not found at the CDR3 terminus, so this likely reflects a read error. J is TRBJ1-1 and V is TRBV6-6, with 10 nucleotides matching TRBD1. The CDR3 length is 16 residues. Per the germline V gene, CDR1 is MNHNY and CDR2 is SVGAGI (reference sequence). Here the CDR3 reads CGSSRGQGTVGTEAFI. The CDR3 nucleotides read TGTGGCAGCAGCCGGGGACAGGGGACTGTAGGCACTGAAGCTTTCATT.

The chain uses TRBV11-1 and TRBJ2-7; D uncertain. Trimming removed 5 bases at V and 11 bases at J, with 25 bases between. The CDR3 sequence is 15 residues long. Germline V CDR1 and CDR2: SGHAT, FQDESV (reference sequence). The CDR3 DNA reads as TGTGCCAGCAGCCTCGTCCGTGCCAGGTCCTATGAGAAGTACTTC. This encodes CASSLVRARSYEKYF.

Comment on this clonotype: Sequence at one end of the junction differs from germline and may be a read error. V usage is TRBV11-2 and J usage is TRBJ2-2, with 13 bases identical to TRBD2. Germline loops: CDR1 SGHAT, CDR2 FQNNGV. The CDR3 runs to 16 residues. The DNA for the CDR3 is TGTGCCAGCACCTTCCGACTAGCGGGAGGTGCGGGGGAGCCGTTTTTT. Encoded protein: CASTFRLAGGAGEPFF.

Regarding this clonotype: The junction shows a germline mismatch at one end, possibly a read error. The chain has TRBV28 and TRBJ2-7; possibly TRBD1 for D (6 bases). Germline loops: CDR1 MDHEN, CDR2 SYDVKM. The CDR3 covers 14 residues. The CDR3 sequence: CVSRASDRAYEQCF. The CDR3 nucleotides read TGTGTCAGCAGGGCCTCGGACAGAGCCTACGAGCAGTGCTTC.

Remarks on this clonotype: Since the CDR3 does not end with the conserved phenylalanine or tryptophan, this likely comes from a read error. The V gene is TRBV19, the J gene TRBJ2-1; perhaps TRBD2 as D (6 bases). The CDR3 runs 11 residues. The V gene lost 9 bases and the J gene lost 9 bases, with 12 bases spanning the gap. Germline lookup yields CDR1 LNHDA and CDR2 SQIVND (reference sequence). The CDR3 here is CARNRGGEQFY. The CDR3, as DNA: TGTGCCAGGAATAGGGGAGGTGAGCAGTTCTAC.

Concerning this clonotype itself: One end of the junction varies from germline; a read error may be responsible. The chain carries TRBV29-1 and TRBJ2-5, with D possibly TRBD2 on 5 matching bases. The CDR3 extends over 14 amino acids. CDR1 is SQVTM and CDR2 is ANQGSEA in the germline V gene. The chain's CDR3 is CSVEGLEDRETQYF. The CDR3 region has the DNA TGTAGCGTTGAAGGTTTGGAGGATCGGGAGACCCAGTACTTC.

This clonotype showed up just once. A much more abundant neighbour one base away suggests this may be a read error. The rearrangement joins TRBV9 to TRBJ2-1; TRBD2 aligns across 14 bases. Germline V lookup: CDR1 SGDLS, CDR2 YYNGEE. The CDR3 runs to 18 residues. The CDR3 is CASGVGGLAGGSIGEQFF. CDR3 coding DNA: TGTGCCAGCGGCGTAGGTGGACTAGCGGGAGGTTCTATTGGTGAGCAGTTCTTC.

The genes are TRBV6-5 and TRBJ2-7; 12 bases align to TRBD2. The CDR3 contains 15 residues. The germline V gene has CDR1 MNHEY and CDR2 SVGAGI. The DNA for the CDR3 is TGTGCTAGTAGACTGACTAGCGGGAGCTCCTACGAGCAGTACTTC. It yields the protein CASRLTSGSSYEQYF.

On this clonotype: The CDR3 does not close with the conserved phenylalanine or tryptophan, likely indicating a read error. This chain connects TRBV12-3 or TRBV12-4 to TRBJ1-1; 8 nucleotides match TRBD1. The CDR3 consists of 13 residues. J was trimmed by 9 bases and V by 5 bases; bases with no gene match: 8. CDR3 in DNA: TGTGCCAGCAGTGAAGACAGGGGTACTAAAGCTTTCTCT. Protein: CASSEDRGTKAFS.

A word on this clonotype: One end of the junction varies from germline; a read error may be responsible. This chain uses TRBV11-3 with TRBJ2-1; TRBD2 matches at 14 bases. CDR3 length: 18 residues. The germline gives CDR1 SGHNT, CDR2 YENEEA. The CDR3 sequence is CASNLEREGTSGRYEQLF. DNA for the CDR3: TGTGCCAGCAACTTAGAAAGGGAGGGGACTAGCGGGAGATATGAGCAGTTATTC.

In this sample, this clonotype turned up many times. V gene TRBV6-2 or TRBV6-3 combines with J gene TRBJ2-1; 10 bases align to TRBD1. V lost 5 bases, J lost 5 bases, and 12 bases stayed unmatched. Germline V gene lookup returns CDR1 MNHEY and CDR2 SVGEGT. The CDR3 spans 17 residues. CDR3 DNA: TGTGCCAGCAGTCCCTACCCGGGACAGGGGTCCCACAATGAGCAGTTCTTC. Translating it yields CASSPYPGQGSHNEQFF.

As regards this clonotype: It is likely a read error, because the conserved phenylalanine at the end of the CDR3 is missing. The rearrangement links TRBV6-1 to TRBJ2-7; TRBD1 matches 10 bases. Germline V gene sequence: CDR1 MNHNS, CDR2 SASEGT. The CDR3 totals 16 residues. The CDR3 DNA sequence: TGTGCCAGCAGTGGCCAAGACAGGGGGCTGCGTTACGATCAGTACCTC. Its protein product is CASSGQDRGLRYDQYL.

Concerning this clonotype: As the CDR3 is not closed by the conserved phenylalanine or tryptophan, this likely results from a read error. This chain uses TRBV5-1 with TRBJ1-5, with D uncertain. CDR3 length: 14 residues. Trimming pared 0 bases from V and 5 bases from J, leaving 9 bases between. The germline gives CDR1 SGHRS, CDR2 YFSETQ. The CDR3 region has the DNA TGCGCCAGCAGCTTGGCCCCCGGGGATCAGCCCCAGCATTAT. It yields the protein CASSLAPGDQPQHY.

The V call is TRBV28, the J call TRBJ2-7, with 11 positions matching TRBD1. The CDR3 length is 17 residues. Germline CDR1 and CDR2: MDHEN and SYDVKM. The CDR3 protein is CPTILGGGQGAGYEQYF. The CDR3 bases are TGTCCCACTATACTAGGTGGAGGACAGGGGGCTGGTTACGAGCAGTACTTC. Full variable domain (outside the CDR3, taken from reference TRBV28 and TRBJ2-7): DVKVTQSSRYLVKRTGEKVFLECVQDMDHENMFWYRQDPGLGLRLIYFSYDVKMKEKGDIPEGYSVSREKKERFSLILESASTNQTSMYLCPTILGGGQGAGYEQYFGPGTRLTVT.

About this clonotype itself: Relative to the germline gene, one junction end is altered; a read error may explain this. The chain has TRBV11-2 and TRBJ2-2; TRBD2 is a possible D gene (5 bases). The CDR3 runs 13 residues. In germline, CDR1 is SGHAT, CDR2 FQNNGV. CDR3 DNA sequence: TGTGACAGCAGCTTAGATAGGATTGGGGAGCTGTTTTTC. This gives the protein CDSSLDRIGELFF.

This clonotype was seen more than once but under ten times. V and J are TRBV19 and TRBJ1-5, with unresolved D. This CDR3 is built from 15 residues. The germline CDR1 and CDR2 sequences are LNHDA and SQIVND (reference sequence). The V end was cut by 5 bases, the J end by 2 bases, with 13 bases between. CDR3: CASSLLPGGNQPQHF. For the CDR3, the DNA is TGTGCCAGTAGTCTCCTACCGGGAGGCAATCAGCCCCAGCATTTT. Full variable domain (outside the CDR3, taken from reference TRBV19 and TRBJ1-5): DGGITQSPKYLFRKEGQNVTLSCEQNLNHDAMYWYRQDPGQGLRLIYYSQIVNDFQKGDIAEGYSVSREKKESFPLTVTSAQKNPTAFYLCASSLLPGGNQPQHFGDGTRLSIL.

Regarding this clonotype: The conserved closing phenylalanine or tryptophan is absent in this CDR3, likely reflecting a read error. This chain links TRBV10-2 with TRBJ1-5, with D perhaps TRBD1 (6 bases). Germline loops: CDR1 WSHSY, CDR2 SAAADI. The CDR3 is 14 residues long. V was trimmed by 6 bases and J by 5 bases, leaving 14 bases between them. The CDR3 sequence is CASRRDKEDQPQHS. CDR3 sequence (DNA): TGCGCCAGCAGACGGGACAAGGAAGATCAGCCCCAGCATTCT.

The chain carries TRBV12-3 or TRBV12-4 and TRBJ2-2; no firm D call. CDR3 length: 14 amino acids. The germline V and J ends were trimmed by 5 bases and 0 bases, with 7 bases remaining between them. The chain's CDR3 is CASSPAANTGELFF. DNA for the CDR3: TGTGCCAGCAGTCCAGCAGCGAACACCGGGGAGCTGTTTTTT.

Notes on this clonotype: A much bigger clone sits one base away, suggesting this may be a read error. The chain uses TRBV12-3 or TRBV12-4 and TRBJ2-2; 8 bases are shared with TRBD2. The CDR3 consists of 15 residues. The CDR3 is CANSLPGGGTGELFF. CDR3 DNA sequence: TGTGCCAACAGTTTGCCGGGAGGGGGTACCGGGGAGCTGTTTTTT.

This clonotype was picked up many times. The rearrangement links TRBV5-4 to TRBJ1-1; 9 bases map to TRBD1. The junction had 4 bases not matched to a gene; V was cut back by 0 bases and J by 4 bases. Germline lookup yields CDR1 SGHNT and CDR2 YYREEE (reference sequence). This CDR3 contains 15 residues. The CDR3 nucleotides are TGTGCCAGCAGCTTGGGGACAGGGGTCATCACTGAAGCTTTCTTT. It translates to CASSLGTGVITEAFF.

This clonotype has a count of ten or more. V is TRBV12-5 and J is TRBJ2-3, with TRBD1 as a possible D gene (6 bases). V lost 5 bases, J lost 2 bases, and 14 bases lay in between. CDR3 length: 15 amino acids. Germline V gene data show CDR1 as LGHNT and CDR2 as FRNRAP. In DNA form, the CDR3 reads TGTGCTAGTGGTCTTACAGGGTTCGACACAGATACGCAGTATTTT. Protein: CASGLTGFDTDTQYF.

In the case of this clonotype: The junction departs from the called germline gene at one end, perhaps through a read error. The chain couples TRBV6-5 to TRBJ2-1; D unclear. The CDR3 has 14 amino acids. Germline lookup yields CDR1 MNHEY and CDR2 SVGAGI. The CDR3 region is CVSSTGGLYYEQFF. CDR3 nucleotide sequence: TGTGTCAGCAGTACGGGTGGGCTATACTATGAGCAGTTCTTC.

In nucleotides, the CDR3 is TGTGCCAGCCTAGGCAGCTCCTACGAGTGGTACTTC. Translating gives CASLGSSYEWYF. The V gene is TRBV28, the J gene TRBJ2-7, with D hard to call. The CDR3 sequence is 12 residues long. V was cut by 8 bases and J by 12 bases, with 20 bases left in between. Germline V gene data show CDR1 as MDHEN and CDR2 as SYDVKM. Full variable domain (outside the CDR3, taken from reference TRBV28 and TRBJ2-7): DVKVTQSSRYLVKRTGEKVFLECVQDMDHENMFWYRQDPGLGLRLIYFSYDVKMKEKGDIPEGYSVSREKKERFSLILESASTNQTSMYLCASLGSSYEWYFGPGTRLTVT.

In this sample, this clonotype turned up a few times. A much more abundant neighbour one base away suggests this may be a read error. V and J are TRBV10-3 and TRBJ2-3; 10 nucleotides line up with TRBD1. This CDR3 is 16 amino acids long. Germline CDR1 and CDR2: ENHRY and SYGVKD. The CDR3 nucleotides are TGTGTCATCAGCCTTGGGGGACAGGGGTCCGCAGATACGCAGTATTTT. Its protein is CVISLGGQGSADTQYF.

This clonotype was seen repeatedly, ten times or more. The V gene is TRBV6-2 or TRBV6-3, the J gene TRBJ1-1; 9 nucleotides agree with TRBD1. The CDR3 contains 16 residues. J gave up 3 bases and V 4 bases, and 9 bases lay outside the gene matches. CDR1 MNHEY and CDR2 SVGEGT come from the germline V gene. The CDR3 DNA sequence: TGTGCCAGCAGTTTTGGGACAGGGAAGAGGTACACTGAAGCTTTCTTT. This codes for CASSFGTGKRYTEAFF.

Points on this clonotype: One base away lies a much larger clone, so this may be a sequencing read error. The missing conserved phenylalanine or tryptophan at the end of this CDR3 makes a read error likely. The V gene is TRBV5-8, the J gene TRBJ2-7; the D is unclear. Trimming removed 1 base at V and 0 bases at J, with 11 bases between. CDR1 and CDR2 (germline): SGHTS, YDEGEE. The CDR3 sequence is 15 residues long. CDR3 sequence: CASSLSPGASYEQYL. The CDR3 DNA reads TGTGCCAGCAGCTTGTCCCCAGGAGCCTCCTACGAGCAGTACTTA.

Points on this clonotype: One end of the junction varies from germline; a read error may be responsible. The V gene is TRBV11-2, the J gene TRBJ2-4; D may be TRBD2 (6 bases). Germline V CDR1 and CDR2: SGHAT, FQNNGV. The CDR3 extends over 14 amino acids. CDR3 sequence reads: CASSLAGPKNIQDF. In DNA, the CDR3 is TGTGCCAGCAGCTTGGCGGGGCCGAAAAACATACAGGACTTC.

Remarks on this clonotype: This sequence may be a read error, since a much larger clone differs from it by one base. The V call is TRBV7-9, the J call TRBJ1-5; possibly TRBD1 for D (5 bases). Germline CDR1 SEHNR, CDR2 FQNEAQ (reference sequence). This CDR3 spans 14 amino acids. With 5 bases removed from V and 1 base from J, the gap between germline ends came to 9 bases. The CDR3 spells CASSAGASNQPQHF. DNA for the CDR3: TGTGCCAGCAGCGCCGGGGCAAGCAATCAGCCCCAGCATTTT.